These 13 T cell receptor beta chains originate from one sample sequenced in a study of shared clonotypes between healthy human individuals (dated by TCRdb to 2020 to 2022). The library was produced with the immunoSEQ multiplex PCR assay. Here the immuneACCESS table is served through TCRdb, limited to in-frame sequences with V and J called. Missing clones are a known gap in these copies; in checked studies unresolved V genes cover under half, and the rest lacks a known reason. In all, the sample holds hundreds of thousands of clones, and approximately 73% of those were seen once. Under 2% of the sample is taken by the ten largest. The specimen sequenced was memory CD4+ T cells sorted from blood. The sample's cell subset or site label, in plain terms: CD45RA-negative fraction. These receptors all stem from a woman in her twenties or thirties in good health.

The CDR3 DNA reads as TGTGCCAGCAGCGTAGACCCAGGCGGAAACATTCAGTACTTC. Protein sequence: CASSVDPGGNIQYF. This chain connects TRBV9 to TRBJ2-4; D not resolved. Germline CDR1 is SGDLS and CDR2 is YYNGEE. This CDR3 spans 14 amino acids. The V gene lost 0 bases and the J gene lost 6 bases, with 10 bases spanning the gap. Full variable domain (outside the CDR3, taken from reference TRBV9 and TRBJ2-4): DSGVTQTPKHLITATGQRVTLRCSPRSGDLSVYWYQQSLDQGLQFLIQYYNGEERAKGNILERFSAQQFPDLHSELNLSSLELGDSALYFCASSVDPGGNIQYFGAGTRLSVL.

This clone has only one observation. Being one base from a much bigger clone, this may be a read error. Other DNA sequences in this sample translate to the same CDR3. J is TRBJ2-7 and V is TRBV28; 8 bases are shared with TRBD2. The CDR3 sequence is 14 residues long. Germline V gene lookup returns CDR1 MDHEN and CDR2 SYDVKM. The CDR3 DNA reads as TGTGCCAGCAAAATAAGCGGGAGCGGCTACGAGCAGTACTTT. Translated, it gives CASKISGSGYEQYF.

The CDR3 here is CASSVPDSPTDTQYF. The CDR3 bases are TGTGCCAGCAGCGTACCTGACAGTCCCACAGATACGCAGTATTTT. The V call is TRBV5-4, the J call TRBJ2-3; a possible D gene is TRBD1 (5 bases). The CDR3 runs to 15 residues. V shed 4 bases and J shed 2 bases, with 14 bases lying between them. Germline values: CDR1 SGHNT, CDR2 YYREEE (reference sequence). Complete variable domain (other parts from reference TRBV5-4 and TRBJ2-3): ETGVTQSPTHLIKTRGQQVTLRCSSQSGHNTVSWYQQALGQGPQFIFQYYREEENGRGNFPPRFSGLQFPNYSSELNVNALELDDSALYLCASSVPDSPTDTQYFGPGTRLTVL.

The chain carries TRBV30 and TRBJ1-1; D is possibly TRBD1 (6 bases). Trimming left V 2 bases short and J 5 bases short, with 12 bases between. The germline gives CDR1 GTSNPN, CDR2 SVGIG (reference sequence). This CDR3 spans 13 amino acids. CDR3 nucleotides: TGTGCCTGGAGTCCAGGGGTTGGAACTGAAGCTTTCTTT. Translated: CAWSPGVGTEAFF.

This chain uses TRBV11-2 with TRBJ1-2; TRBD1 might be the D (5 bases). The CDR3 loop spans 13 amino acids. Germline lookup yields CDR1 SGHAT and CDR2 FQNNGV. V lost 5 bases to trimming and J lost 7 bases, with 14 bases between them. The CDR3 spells CASSQLRQSGYTF. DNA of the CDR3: TGTGCCAGCAGCCAACTGCGACAGTCTGGCTACACCTTC.

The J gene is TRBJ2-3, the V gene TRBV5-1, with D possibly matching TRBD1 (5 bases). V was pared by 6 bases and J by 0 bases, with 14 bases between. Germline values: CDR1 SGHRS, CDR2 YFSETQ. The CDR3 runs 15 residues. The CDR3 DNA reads TGCGCCAGCACCATAGACAGCTCTAGCACAGATACGCAGTATTTT. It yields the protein CASTIDSSSTDTQYF.

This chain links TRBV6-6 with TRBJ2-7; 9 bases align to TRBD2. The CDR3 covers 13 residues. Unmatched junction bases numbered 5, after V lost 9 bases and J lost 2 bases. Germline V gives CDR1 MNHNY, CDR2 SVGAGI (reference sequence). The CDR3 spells CASSLAGTYEQYF. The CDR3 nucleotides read TGTGCCAGTTCACTAGCGGGTACCTACGAGCAGTACTTC.

For the CDR3, the DNA is TGTGCCAGCAGCTCAGGGGAGAGCTATGGCTACACCTTC. Its protein product is CASSSGESYGYTF. J is TRBJ1-2 and V is TRBV5-6; D is perhaps TRBD1 (6 bases). The CDR3 length is 13 residues. V was cut by 3 bases and J by 4 bases, with 10 bases left in between. Germline V gene sequence: CDR1 SGHDT, CDR2 YYEEEE.

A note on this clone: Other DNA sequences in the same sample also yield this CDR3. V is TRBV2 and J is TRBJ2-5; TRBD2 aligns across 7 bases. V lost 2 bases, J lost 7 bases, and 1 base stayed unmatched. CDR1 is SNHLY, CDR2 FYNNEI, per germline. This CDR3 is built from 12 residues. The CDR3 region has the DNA TGTGCCAGCAGTGAAAGGGAGGGGACCCAGTACTTC. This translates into CASSEREGTQYF.

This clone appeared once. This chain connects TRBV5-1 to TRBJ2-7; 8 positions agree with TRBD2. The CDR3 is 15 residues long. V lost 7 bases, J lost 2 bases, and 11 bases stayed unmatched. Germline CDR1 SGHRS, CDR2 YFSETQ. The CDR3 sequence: CASRLTSGFTYEQYF. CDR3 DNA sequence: TGCGCCAGCCGCCTTACTAGCGGATTCACCTACGAGCAGTACTTC.

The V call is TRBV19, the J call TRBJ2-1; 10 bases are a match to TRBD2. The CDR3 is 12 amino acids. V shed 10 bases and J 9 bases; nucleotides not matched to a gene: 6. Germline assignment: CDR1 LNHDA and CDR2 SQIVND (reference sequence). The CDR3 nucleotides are TGTGCCACCAGGACTAGCGGTGGTGAGCAGTTCTTC. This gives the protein CATRTSGGEQFF.

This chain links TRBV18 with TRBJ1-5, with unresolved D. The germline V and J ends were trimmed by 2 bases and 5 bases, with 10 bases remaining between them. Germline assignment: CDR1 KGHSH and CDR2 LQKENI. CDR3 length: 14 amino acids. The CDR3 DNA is TGTGCCAGCTCACCATTTGGAGAGGATCAGCCCCAGCATTTT. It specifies CASSPFGEDQPQHF. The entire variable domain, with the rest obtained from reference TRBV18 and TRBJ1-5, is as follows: NAGVMQNPRHLVRRRGQEARLRCSPMKGHSHVYWYRQLPEEGLKFMVYLQKENIIDESGMPKERFSAEFPKEGPSILRIQQVVRGDSAAYFCASSPFGEDQPQHFGDGTRLSIL.

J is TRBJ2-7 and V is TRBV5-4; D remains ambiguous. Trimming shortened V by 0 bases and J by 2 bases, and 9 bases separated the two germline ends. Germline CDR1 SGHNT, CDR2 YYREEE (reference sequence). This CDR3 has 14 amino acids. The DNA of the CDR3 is TGTGCCAGCAGCTTGGAGAGGACGACCTACGAGCAGTACTTC. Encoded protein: CASSLERTTYEQYF.